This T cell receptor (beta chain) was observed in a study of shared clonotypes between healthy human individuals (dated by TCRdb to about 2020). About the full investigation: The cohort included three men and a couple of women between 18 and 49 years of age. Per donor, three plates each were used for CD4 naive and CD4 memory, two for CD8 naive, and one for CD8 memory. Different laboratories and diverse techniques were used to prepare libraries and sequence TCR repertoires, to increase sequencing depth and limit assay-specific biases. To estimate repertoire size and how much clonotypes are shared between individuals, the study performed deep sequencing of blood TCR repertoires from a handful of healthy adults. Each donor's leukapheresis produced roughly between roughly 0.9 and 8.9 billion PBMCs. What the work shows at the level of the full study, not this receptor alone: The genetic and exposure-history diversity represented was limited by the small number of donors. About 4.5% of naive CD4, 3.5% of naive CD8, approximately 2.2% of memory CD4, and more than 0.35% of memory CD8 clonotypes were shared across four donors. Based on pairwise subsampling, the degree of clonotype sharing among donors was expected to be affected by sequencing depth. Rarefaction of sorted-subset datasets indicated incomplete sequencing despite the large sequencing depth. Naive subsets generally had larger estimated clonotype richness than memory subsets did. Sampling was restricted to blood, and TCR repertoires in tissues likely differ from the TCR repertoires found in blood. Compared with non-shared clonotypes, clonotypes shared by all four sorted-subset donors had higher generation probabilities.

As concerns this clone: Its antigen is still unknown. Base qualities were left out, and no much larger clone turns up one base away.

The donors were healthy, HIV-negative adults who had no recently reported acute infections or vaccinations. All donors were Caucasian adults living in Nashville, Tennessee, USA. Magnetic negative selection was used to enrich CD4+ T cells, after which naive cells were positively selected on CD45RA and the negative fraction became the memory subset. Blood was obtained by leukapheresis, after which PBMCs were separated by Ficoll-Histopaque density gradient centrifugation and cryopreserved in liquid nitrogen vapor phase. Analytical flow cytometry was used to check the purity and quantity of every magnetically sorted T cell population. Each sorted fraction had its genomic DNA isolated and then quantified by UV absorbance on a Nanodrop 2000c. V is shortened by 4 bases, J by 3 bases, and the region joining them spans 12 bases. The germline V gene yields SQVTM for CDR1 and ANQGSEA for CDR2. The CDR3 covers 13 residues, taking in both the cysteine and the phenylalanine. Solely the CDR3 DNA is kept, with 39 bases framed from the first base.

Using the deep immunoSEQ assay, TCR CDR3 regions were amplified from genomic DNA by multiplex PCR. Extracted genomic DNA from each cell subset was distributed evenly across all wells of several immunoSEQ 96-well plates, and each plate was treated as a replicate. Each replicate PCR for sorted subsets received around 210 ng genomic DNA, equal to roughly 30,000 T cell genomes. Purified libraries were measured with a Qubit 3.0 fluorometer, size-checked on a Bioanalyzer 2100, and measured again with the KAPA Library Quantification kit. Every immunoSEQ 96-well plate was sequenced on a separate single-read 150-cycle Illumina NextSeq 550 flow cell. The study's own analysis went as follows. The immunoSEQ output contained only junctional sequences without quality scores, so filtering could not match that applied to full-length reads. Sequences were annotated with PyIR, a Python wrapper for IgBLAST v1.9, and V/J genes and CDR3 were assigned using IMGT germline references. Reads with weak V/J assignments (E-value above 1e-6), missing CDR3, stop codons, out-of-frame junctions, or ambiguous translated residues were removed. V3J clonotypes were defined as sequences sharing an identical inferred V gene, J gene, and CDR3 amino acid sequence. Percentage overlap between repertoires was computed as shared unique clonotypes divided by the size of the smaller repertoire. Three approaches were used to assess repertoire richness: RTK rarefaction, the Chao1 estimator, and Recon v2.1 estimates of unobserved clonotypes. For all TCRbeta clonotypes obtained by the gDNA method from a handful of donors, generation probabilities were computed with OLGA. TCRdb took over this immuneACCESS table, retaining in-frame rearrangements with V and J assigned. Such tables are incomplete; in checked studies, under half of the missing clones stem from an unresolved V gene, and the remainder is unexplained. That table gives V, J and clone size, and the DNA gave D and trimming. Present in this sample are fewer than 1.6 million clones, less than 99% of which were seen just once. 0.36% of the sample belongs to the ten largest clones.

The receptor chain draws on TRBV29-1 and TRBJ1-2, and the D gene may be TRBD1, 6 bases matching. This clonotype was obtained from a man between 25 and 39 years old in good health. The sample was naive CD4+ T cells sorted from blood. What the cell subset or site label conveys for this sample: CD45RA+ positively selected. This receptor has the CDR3 CSVVGGADYGYTF. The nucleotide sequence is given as TGCAGCGTTGTGGGGGGCGCAGACTATGGCTACACCTTC.